A selection of T cell receptor beta chains follows, all from one sample in a study of OX40 agonist ivuxolimab in advanced cancers. Sequencing was performed with immunoSEQ multiplex PCR; in TCRdb, only in-frame clones are kept and a portion is missing. The table shows roughly 20,000 clones, with roughly four fifths occurring only once. The sequenced sample was CD4+ or CD8+ T cells sorted from blood, obtained in a trial of the OX40 agonist ivuxolimab. Source of these receptors: an adult with an advanced solid tumor such as melanoma, head and neck, liver or kidney cancer. Both conserved end residues are part of each CDR3. D genes are given only for firm matches. Some rows have no size entry. The others give once, few or many, or a class for an expanded clone.

d_call clone_size j_call v_call cdr3_aa cdr3_nt
- - TRBJ1-1 TRBV19 CASRDQGKNTEAFF TGTGCCAGTAGGGATCAGGGGAAGAACACTGAAGCTTTCTTT
TRBD2 - TRBJ2-1 TRBV7-3 CASSSPGEGAYNEQFF TGTGCCAGCAGCTCCCCCGGGGAGGGTGCCTACAATGAGCAGTTCTTC
TRBD1 once TRBJ1-2 TRBV19 CASSSHRTGDFLYGYTF TGTGCCAGTAGTTCACATCGGACAGGGGACTTTCTCTATGGCTACACCTTC
TRBD1 - TRBJ1-6 TRBV7-9 CASSSTGDSPLHF TGTGCCAGCAGCTCCACAGGGGATTCACCCCTCCACTTT
TRBD2 - TRBJ2-5 TRBV30 CAWGLAGGETQYF TGTGCCTGGGGGCTAGCGGGAGGAGAGACCCAGTACTTC
TRBD2 few TRBJ2-7 TRBV28 CASIAIPERGREQYF TGTGCCAGCATTGCCATCCCCGAGCGGGGTCGGGAGCAGTACTTC
TRBD1 - TRBJ1-2 TRBV4-3 CASSQAQGVLYGYTF TGCGCCAGCAGCCAAGCACAGGGGGTCCTCTATGGCTACACCTTC
- once TRBJ1-5 TRBV6-5 CASSYGSLNQPQHF TGTGCCAGCAGTTACGGCAGCCTCAATCAGCCCCAGCATTTT
- - TRBJ2-7 TRBV6-1 CASSEMGYEQYF TGTGCCAGCAGTGAAATGGGTTACGAGCAGTACTTC
- - TRBJ2-7 TRBV7-6 CASSPSGPAYEQYF TGTGCCAGCAGCCCGAGCGGGCCCGCCTACGAGCAGTACTTC
- once TRBJ2-7 TRBV7-2 CASSLFGAYEQYF TGTGCCAGCAGCTTATTTGGGGCCTACGAGCAGTACTTC
TRBD1 - TRBJ2-4 TRBV10-2 CASSDLGQGAKAKNIQYF TGCGCCAGCAGTGATTTGGGACAGGGGGCGAAGGCCAAAAACATTCAGTACTTC
TRBD1 - TRBJ1-1 TRBV13 CASSLETGGRLPEAFF TGTGCCAGCAGCTTAGAGACAGGGGGCCGATTGCCTGAAGCTTTCTTT
- - TRBJ1-1 TRBV2 CASFPGRHMNTEAFF TGTGCCAGCTTCCCGGGGAGGCACATGAACACTGAAGCTTTCTTT
- - TRBJ1-5 TRBV7-9 CASSLGSLNQPQHF TGTGCCAGCAGCTTGGGCAGCTTGAATCAGCCCCAGCATTTT
- - TRBJ1-1 TRBV12-5 CASGLVGGFTEAFF TGTGCTAGTGGTTTGGTGGGGGGCTTCACTGAAGCTTTCTTT
TRBD1 few TRBJ1-5 TRBV25-1 CASSVDRGLQPQHF TGTGCCAGCAGTGTGGACAGGGGGCTTCAGCCCCAGCATTTT